Listed here are 13 T cell receptor beta chains from one sample, sequenced in a study of post-analysis software for immune sequencing data. Researchers reported that TCR beta cDNA libraries carried unique molecular identifiers. TCRdb analysed the PCR reads with MiXCR anew, one entry per CDR3 protein. The data show hundreds of thousands of distinct CDR3 sequences, around 44% seen once. Study outcomes and limitations: Among a handful of TRBV segments more frequent in patients than controls were TRBV5-6, TRBV5-1 and TRBV20-1.

No antigen has been identified for these receptors. Specimen: blood. These receptors originate from a girl aged 10-17 years with multiple sclerosis.

The V and J genes are TRBV29-1 and TRBJ1-2; D not certain. Looked up from germline, CDR1 is SQVTM and CDR2 is ANQGSEA. The V and J ends lost 2 bases and 8 bases respectively, with 15 bases between them. This CDR3 is built from 13 residues. The chain's CDR3 is CSVESGGITGYTF. For the CDR3, the DNA is TGCAGCGTTGAAAGTGGCGGGATAACAGGCTACACCTTC.

The CDR3 bases are TGTGCCAGTGGGCTAACCGGGGGGTTCTACGAGCAGTACTTC. Translated, it gives CASGLTGGFYEQYF. V usage is TRBV28 and J usage is TRBJ2-7; 7 bases line up with TRBD2. CDR1 and CDR2 from the germline V gene are MDHEN and SYDVKM. After removal of 9 bases from V and 3 bases from J, the junction contained 11 bases not matched to a gene. CDR3 length: 14 amino acids. Combining the CDR3 with reference TRBV28 and TRBJ2-7 gives the whole variable domain DVKVTQSSRYLVKRTGEKVFLECVQDMDHENMFWYRQDPGLGLRLIYFSYDVKMKEKGDIPEGYSVSREKKERFSLILESASTNQTSMYLCASGLTGGFYEQYFGPGTRLTVT.

The chain employs TRBV5-1 and TRBJ1-2; the match to TRBD1 covers 9 bases. This CDR3 has 14 amino acids. Germline CDR1 reads SGHRS; CDR2 reads YFSETQ. The J segment lost 7 bases and the V segment lost 4 bases, leaving 8 bases of the junction unmatched. Written as DNA, the CDR3 is TGCGCCAGCAGCGTATGGACAGGGGAGGCTGGCTACACCTTC. Its translation is CASSVWTGEAGYTF.

There are a few counts of this clonotype. The chain recombines TRBV12-3 or TRBV12-4 with TRBJ1-2; possible D gene TRBD1, 5 bases. The germline V and J ends were trimmed by 9 bases and 5 bases, with 16 bases remaining between them. This CDR3 spans 13 amino acids. The CDR3 spells CASYLGAGYGYTF. CDR3 nucleotide sequence: TGTGCCAGTTACCTAGGGGCTGGGTATGGCTACACCTTC.

This sequence joins TRBV4-2 and TRBJ1-2; D perhaps matches TRBD1 (5 bases). This CDR3 is 14 amino acids long. CDR1 and CDR2 from the germline V gene are LGHNA and YNFKEQ. V was trimmed by 1 base and J by 11 bases, leaving 17 bases between them. In nucleotides, the CDR3 is TGTGCCAGCAGCCAAGGGGGACGCGAGTTTGGATACACCTTC. Translating it yields CASSQGGREFGYTF.

This chain connects TRBV2 to TRBJ1-2; TRBD1 might be the D (5 bases). CDR1 is SNHLY, CDR2 FYNNEI, per germline. V was shortened by 6 bases and J by 4 bases, with 15 bases between the two germline ends. The CDR3 sequence is 14 residues long. CDR3 protein: CASRRQFGGYGYTF. The CDR3 region has the DNA TGTGCCAGCAGGCGACAGTTTGGGGGCTATGGCTACACCTTC. Complete variable domain (other parts from reference TRBV2 and TRBJ1-2): EPEVTQTPSHQVTQMGQEVILRCVPISNHLYFYWYRQILGQKVEFLVSFYNNEISEKSEIFDDQFSVERPDGSNFTLKIRSTKLEDSAMYFCASRRQFGGYGYTFGSGTRLTVV.

This clonotype was seen a handful of times. This sequence joins TRBV6-1 and TRBJ2-7; 8 bases are shared with TRBD1. The V and J ends lost 6 bases and 2 bases, in that order; junction bases with no gene match: 9. The CDR3 has 15 residues. CDR1 MNHNS and CDR2 SASEGT come from the germline V gene. The CDR3 nucleotides are TGTGCCAGCAGAGTGACCGGGACAGGAACCTACGAGCAGTACTTC. This sequence encodes CASRVTGTGTYEQYF.

This chain connects TRBV4-1 to TRBJ1-4, with unresolved D. CDR1 is MGHRA and CDR2 is YSYEKL in the germline V gene. V lost 4 bases and J lost 3, with 12 bases in between. The CDR3 runs 15 residues. The CDR3 spells CASSRIEVANEKLFF. CDR3 DNA sequence: TGCGCCAGCAGCCGCATAGAGGTGGCTAATGAAAAACTGTTTTTT.

The sample holds a few counts of this clonotype. The chain links TRBV2 to TRBJ2-3; 10 bases are a match to TRBD2. CDR3 length: 14 residues. V lost 7 bases to trimming and J lost 1 base; unmatched junction nucleotides: 2. Germline V gene sequence: CDR1 SNHLY, CDR2 FYNNEI. The CDR3 here is CASTLAGGTDTQYF. For the CDR3, the DNA is TGTGCCAGCACCCTAGCGGGGGGCACAGATACGCAGTATTTT.

V and J are TRBV20-1 and TRBJ2-5; D uncertain. The length of the CDR3 is 14 residues. V was pared by 0 bases and J by 2 bases, with 10 bases between. CDR1 DFQATT and CDR2 SNEGSKA come from the germline V gene (reference sequence). Here the CDR3 DNA reads TGCAGTGCTAGAGATTTCAACGGACAAGAGACCCAGTACTTC. It is translated as CSARDFNGQETQYF.

The rearrangement joins TRBV21-1 to TRBJ2-1; the table's TRBD2 call for D was not verified on the DNA. TRBV21-1 is marked as a pseudogene. CDR3 length equals 16 residues. The CDR3 region has the DNA TGTGCCAGCAGCAAAGTAGGGCTAGCGGGGGAATACGAGCAGTTCTTC. As protein: CASSKVGLAGEYEQFF.

The chain uses TRBV6-5 and TRBJ1-2; D ambiguous. There are 14 residues in the CDR3. The ends were cut back, 4 bases at V and 0 bases at J, with 9 bases in the middle. The germline V gene has CDR1 MNHEY and CDR2 SVGAGI. The CDR3 DNA reads as TGTGCCAGCAGTTTGGACGGCTCTAACTATGGCTACACCTTC. Its protein product is CASSLDGSNYGYTF.

The chain carries TRBV20-1 and TRBJ2-3; no clear D. V lost 0 bases, J lost 10 bases, and 23 bases lay in between. The CDR3 consists of 16 residues. CDR1 and CDR2 from the germline V gene are DFQATT and SNEGSKA (reference sequence). The CDR3 nucleotides read TGCAGTGCTAGAGATCCGGATGCAGTAACTCACCAACCGCAGTATTTT. This translates into CSARDPDAVTHQPQYF.